This T cell receptor beta chain was sequenced in a study of follicular helper T cells after annual influenza vaccination. TCRB was sequenced at Survey level resolution. Repertoires were generated with immunoSEQ multiplex PCR, while TCRdb's copy carries only in-frame clones and drops some. The sample lists approximately 12,000 clones; more than 75% were seen once. CDR1 and CDR2 from the germline V gene are SGHNT and YYREEE (reference sequence). J was trimmed by 8 bases and V by 4 bases; bases with no gene match: 8. The CDR3 sequence is 14 residues long. The time point here: 2015-2016 season, pre-vaccination.

The material was CXCR5+ CD38- circulating T follicular helper cells from blood, obtained on the day of influenza vaccination. Subset indicated: circulating Tfh, non-naive CD4+CXCR5+PD-1+ (ICOS+CD38+ or ICOS-CD38-). The chain recombines TRBV5-4 with TRBJ1-4; 7 nucleotides match TRBD1. The clonotype originates from an adult who received the influenza vaccine. The DNA of the CDR3 is TGTGCCAGCAGCCCCGGGACAGACTTGGAAAAACTGTTTTTT. Its protein is CASSPGTDLEKLFF.